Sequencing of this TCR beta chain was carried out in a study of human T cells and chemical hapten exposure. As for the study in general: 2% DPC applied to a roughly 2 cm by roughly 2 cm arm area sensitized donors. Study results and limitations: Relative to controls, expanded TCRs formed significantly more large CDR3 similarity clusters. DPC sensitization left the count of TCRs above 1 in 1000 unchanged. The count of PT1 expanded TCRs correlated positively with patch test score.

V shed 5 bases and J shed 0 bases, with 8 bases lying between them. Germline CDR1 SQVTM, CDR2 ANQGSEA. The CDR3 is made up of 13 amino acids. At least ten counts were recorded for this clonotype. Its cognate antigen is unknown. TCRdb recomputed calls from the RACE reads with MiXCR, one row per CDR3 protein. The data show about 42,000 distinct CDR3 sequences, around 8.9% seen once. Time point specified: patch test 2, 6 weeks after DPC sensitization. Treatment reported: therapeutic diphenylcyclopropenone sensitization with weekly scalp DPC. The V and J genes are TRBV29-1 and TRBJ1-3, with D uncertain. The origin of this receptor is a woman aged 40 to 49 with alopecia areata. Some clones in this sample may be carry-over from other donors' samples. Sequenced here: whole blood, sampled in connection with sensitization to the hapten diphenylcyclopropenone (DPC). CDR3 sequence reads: CSVKSSSGNTIYF. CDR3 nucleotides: TGCAGCGTTAAATCCAGCTCTGGAAACACCATATATTTT.